A single T cell receptor (beta chain) is shown here with its context. Its antigen is currently unknown. Intraepithelial and lamina propria lymphocytes were freed from processed graft tissue. The sample belongs to a study of graft-versus-host responses after intestinal transplantation. At the level of the study: Each transplant was multivisceral, liver-intestinal, or isolated intestinal. Induction with anti-thymocyte globulin, then tacrolimus and steroids for roughly three years, was given to all recipients. The study, taken as a whole, reports: In recipient marrow, GvH clones were found, and some appeared first in ileum or blood. HvG clone declines early post-transplant were associated with peak circulating GvH levels.

Losses at the gene ends were 0 bases for V and 5 bases for J; bases not matched to a gene: 3. Germline CDR1 and CDR2: LGHNA and YSLEER. There are 14 residues in the CDR3. The data were produced by immunoSEQ multiplex PCR, yet TCRdb's version contains in-frame clones alone and is incomplete. The data contain thousands of clones, around four fifths of them singletons. The sample in question was ileum tissue, obtained around 120 days after transplant. This rearrangement joins TRBV4-3 to TRBJ1-1; TRBD1 matches at 7 bases. This sequence originates from a human patient who received an intestinal transplant, so some T cells may come from the graft donor. DNA for the CDR3: TGCGCCAGCAGCCAAGAAGGCAGGGGGACTGAAGCTTTCTTT. Its protein product is CASSQEGRGTEAFF.